The 26 T cell receptor beta chains below all came from one sample that was sequenced in a study of cytomegalovirus exposure and HLA in healthy donors. Vbeta (60) and Jbeta (13) primers were used in the PCR. Assay: immunoSEQ multiplex PCR; the TCRdb copy retains only in-frame clones and omits some. The sample comprises roughly 120,000 clones, 15% of which are singletons, and over 1.5% rests with the top ten. The sample consisted of PBMCs. These receptors were taken from a young woman in good health and CMV-seronegative.

CDR3 region: CASSLKGDTEAFF. The CDR3 DNA is TGTGCCAGCAGTTTAAAGGGAGACACTGAAGCTTTCTTT. The chain employs TRBV27 and TRBJ1-1; D unclear. The CDR3 runs 13 residues. The V end was cut by 2 bases, the J end by 3 bases, with 7 bases between. Germline V CDR1 and CDR2: MNHEY, SMNVEV (reference sequence).

V gene TRBV2 combines with J gene TRBJ1-5, with 7 nucleotides matching TRBD1. Germline V gene sequence: CDR1 SNHLY, CDR2 FYNNEI. The CDR3 is 15 residues long. With V trimmed by 7 bases and J by 0 bases, 6 bases remained unmatched. The CDR3 loop reads CASTEGAGSNQPQHF. Here the CDR3 DNA reads TGTGCCAGCACCGAGGGGGCGGGTAGCAATCAGCCCCAGCATTTT.

The rearrangement links TRBV6-5 to TRBJ2-7, with D possibly being TRBD2 (5 bases). CDR1 and CDR2 from the germline V gene are MNHEY and SVGAGI. The V end was cut by 3 bases, the J end by 3 bases, with 15 bases between. The CDR3 loop spans 15 amino acids. The CDR3 protein is CASSYLASRGYEQYF. The CDR3 nucleotides are TGTGCCAGCAGTTATTTGGCCTCACGGGGCTACGAGCAGTACTTC.

This clone was seen a handful of times. This chain uses TRBV4-2 with TRBJ2-1; 10 bases agree with TRBD2. This CDR3 has 17 residues. J gave up 4 bases and V 4 bases, and 10 bases lay outside the gene matches. CDR1 is LGHNA, CDR2 YNFKEQ, per germline. The CDR3 sequence is CASSRGRTSGTYNEQFF. The CDR3 nucleotides read TGTGCCAGCAGCCGGGGGCGGACTAGCGGAACATACAATGAGCAGTTCTTC.

The chain recombines TRBV12-2 with TRBJ1-2; the DNA was not used to check the table's D call, TRBD1. TRBV12-2 counts as a pseudogene. The CDR3 has 16 residues. The CDR3 nucleotides are TGTGCAAGTCGCTTAGGAGGGACAGGGGCGGACTATGGCTACACCTTC. Translated, it gives CASRLGGTGADYGYTF.

This clone was observed a handful of times. This chain uses TRBV30 with TRBJ1-1, with D maybe TRBD1 (5 bases). Trimming shortened V by 0 bases and J by 1 base, and 6 bases separated the two germline ends. In germline, CDR1 is GTSNPN, CDR2 SVGIG (reference sequence). This CDR3 comprises 13 residues. This CDR3 is CAWSVDRNTEAFF. CDR3 nucleotide sequence: TGTGCCTGGAGTGTCGACAGGAACACTGAAGCTTTCTTT.

The J gene is TRBJ2-1, the V gene TRBV6-1; D call uncertain. V lost 8 bases to trimming and J lost 5 bases, with 4 bases between them. This CDR3 has 10 amino acids. Germline V gene sequence: CDR1 MNHNS, CDR2 SASEGT. This chain's CDR3 is CASLNNEQFF. In DNA form, the CDR3 reads TGTGCCAGCCTTAACAATGAGCAGTTCTTC.

The V call is TRBV13, the J call TRBJ2-2; 8 positions agree with TRBD1. CDR1 PRHDT and CDR2 FYEKMQ come from the germline V gene (reference sequence). The CDR3 has 17 amino acids. Trimming cost V 1 base and J 1 base; bases outside gene matches: 5. In DNA, the CDR3 is TGTGCCAGCAGCTTAGCGAGGACAGGGATGAACACCGGGGAGCTGTTTTTT. This codes for CASSLARTGMNTGELFF. The full variable domain, rest sourced from reference TRBV13 and TRBJ2-2, is AAGVIQSPRHLIKEKRETATLKCYPIPRHDTVYWYQQGPGQDPQFLISFYEKMQSDKGSIPDRFSAQQFSDYHSELNMSSLELGDSALYFCASSLARTGMNTGELFFGEGSRLTVL.

The chain carries TRBV19 and TRBJ2-1; 7 bases are a match to TRBD2. CDR1 and CDR2 (germline): LNHDA, SQIVND (reference sequence). Trimming took 3 bases from V and 5 from J; bases not matched to a gene: 1. The CDR3 extends over 13 amino acids. The CDR3 DNA follows: TGTGCCAGTAGTATGGGGACTAACAATGAGCAGTTCTTC. Encoded protein: CASSMGTNNEQFF.

This clone was seen more than once but under ten times. In DNA form, the CDR3 reads TGTGCCACTTCAGATACGCAGTATTTT. Translation: CATSDTQYF. V usage is TRBV2 and J usage is TRBJ2-3; D gene unclear. CDR1 and CDR2 from the germline V gene are SNHLY and FYNNEI. V was trimmed by 10 bases and J by 4 bases, leaving 3 bases between them. The CDR3 is 9 residues long.

This clone was counted a few times. The genes are TRBV6-1 and TRBJ1-1, with D perhaps TRBD1 (5 bases). The V gene lost 4 bases and the J gene lost 5 bases, with 14 bases spanning the gap. Germline CDR1 is MNHNS and CDR2 is SASEGT. This CDR3 has 14 residues. CDR3 sequence (DNA): TGTGCCAGCAGTGTCGGGGGGGGTCGGACTGAAGCTTTCTTT. Amino acid sequence: CASSVGGGRTEAFF.

This clone was counted a single time. The chain joins TRBV7-8 to TRBJ1-4; 9 positions match TRBD1. In germline, CDR1 is SGHVS, CDR2 FQNEAQ. After removal of 5 bases from V and 7 bases from J, the junction contained 8 bases not matched to a gene. The CDR3 is 15 residues long. The CDR3 loop is CASSPVVGQGEKLFF. CDR3 in DNA: TGTGCCAGCAGCCCGGTGGTGGGACAGGGTGAAAAACTGTTTTTT. The variable domain in full, with the rest retrieved from reference TRBV7-8 and TRBJ1-4, is GAGVSQSPRYKVAKRGQDVALRCDPISGHVSLFWYQQALGQGPEFLTYFQNEAQLDKSGLPSDRFFAERPEGSVSTLKIQRTQQEDSAVYLCASSPVVGQGEKLFFGSGTQLSVL.

This clone was seen a handful of times. This rearrangement joins TRBV5-6 to TRBJ1-2; tentative D call: TRBD1 (6 bases). The CDR3 totals 14 residues. V dropped 4 bases and J dropped 4 bases, with 14 bases sitting between them. Germline CDR1 reads SGHDT; CDR2 reads YYEEEE. The CDR3 is CASSQLDSLYGYTF. The CDR3 coding sequence is TGTGCCAGCAGCCAACTGGACAGCCTCTATGGCTACACCTTC.

This clone was observed a handful of times. The chain carries TRBV5-6 and TRBJ2-2; 8 nucleotides align to TRBD2. The CDR3 spans 16 residues. The V and J ends lost 4 bases and 2 bases, in that order; junction bases with no gene match: 7. Germline V gene data show CDR1 as SGHDT and CDR2 as YYEEEE. The CDR3 spells CASSPSAGGNTGELFF. Here the CDR3 DNA reads TGTGCCAGCAGCCCGTCCGCGGGGGGCAACACCGGGGAGCTGTTTTTT.

This chain links TRBV5-5 with TRBJ1-5; no reliable D call. Germline V gene sequence: CDR1 SGHKS, CDR2 YYEKEE (reference sequence). This CDR3 region has 14 residues. The V and J ends lost 0 bases and 2 bases respectively, with 6 bases between them. CDR3 coding DNA: TGTGCCAGCAGCTTGGCGCAGGGCAATCAGCCCCAGCATTTT. The encoded protein is CASSLAQGNQPQHF. The full variable domain, its missing parts supplied by reference TRBV5-5 and TRBJ1-5, is DAGVTQSPTHLIKTRGQQVTLRCSPISGHKSVSWYQQVLGQGPQFIFQYYEKEERGRGNFPDRFSARQFPNYSSELNVNALLLGDSALYLCASSLAQGNQPQHFGDGTRLSIL.

The genes are TRBV30 and TRBJ1-5; D is perhaps TRBD1 (6 bases). The CDR3 sequence is 14 residues long. Germline CDR1 and CDR2: GTSNPN and SVGIG (reference sequence). The V and J ends lost 3 bases and 4 bases respectively, with 13 bases between them. The CDR3 nucleotides read TGTGCCTGGAGCTCCCCAGGGGCAAATCAGCCCCAGCATTTT. Encoded protein: CAWSSPGANQPQHF.

V and J are TRBV30 and TRBJ1-1, with D perhaps TRBD1 (5 bases). In germline, CDR1 is GTSNPN, CDR2 SVGIG (reference sequence). This CDR3 region has 14 residues. Trimming took 3 bases from V and 1 from J, leaving 12 bases between them. In DNA, the CDR3 is TGTGCCTGGAGGACACTAAGGGGGAACACTGAAGCTTTCTTT. Protein product: CAWRTLRGNTEAFF.

This clone was seen only a few times. V and J are TRBV2 and TRBJ2-3, with 13 bases lining up with TRBD2. Germline V gives CDR1 SNHLY, CDR2 FYNNEI. V was pared by 6 bases and J by 5 bases, with 5 bases of the junction left unmatched. This CDR3 contains 15 residues. CDR3 in DNA: TGTGCCAGCAGGCCACTAGCGGGAGGGGGAGATACGCAGTATTTT. Its translation: CASRPLAGGGDTQYF.

This chain connects TRBV7-2 to TRBJ2-5, with D possibly TRBD2 on 6 matching bases. The CDR3 runs 14 residues. Germline V lookup: CDR1 SGHTA, CDR2 FQGNSA. The ends were cut back, 5 bases at V and 5 bases at J, with 15 bases in the middle. In DNA form, the CDR3 reads TGTGCCAGCAGCCTGGGGGGTGTAAGGGAGACCCAGTACTTC. Translating it yields CASSLGGVRETQYF.

CDR3 loop: CASSYLGTDTDTQYF. The CDR3 bases are TGTGCCAGCAGTTACTTGGGGACAGACACAGATACGCAGTATTTT. The chain carries TRBV6-5 and TRBJ2-3, with 7 bases identical to TRBD1. Germline V lookup: CDR1 MNHEY, CDR2 SVGAGI. Trimming cost V 1 base and J 2 bases; bases outside gene matches: 3. The CDR3 is made up of 15 amino acids.

This clone has only a few counts. V is TRBV20-1 and J is TRBJ2-1; TRBD2 matches 7 bases. This CDR3 contains 11 residues. Losses at the gene ends were 5 bases for V and 14 bases for J; bases not matched to a gene: 9. Germline V lookup: CDR1 DFQATT, CDR2 SNEGSKA (reference sequence). The CDR3 DNA follows: TGCAGTGCTGGGGGACTGGGGGGGGAGTTCTTC. Translated: CSAGGLGGEFF.

This clone has more than one count but fewer than ten. In the same sample, other DNA sequences code for this CDR3. The V call is TRBV5-1, the J call TRBJ1-1, with TRBD1 identical over 10 bases. This CDR3 has 17 residues. Germline CDR1 is SGHRS and CDR2 is YFSETQ. Unmatched junction bases numbered 10, after V lost 4 bases and J lost 1 base. CDR3 sequence (DNA): TGCGCCAGCAGCACGGTGACAGGGGGCGAAGGGAACACTGAAGCTTTCTTT. Translated, it gives CASSTVTGGEGNTEAFF.

V usage is TRBV7-2 and J usage is TRBJ2-5; 12 bases agree with TRBD2. Germline V gene lookup returns CDR1 SGHTA and CDR2 FQGNSA. Unmatched junction bases numbered 8, after V lost 7 bases and J lost 5 bases. This CDR3 is 15 amino acids long. The CDR3 nucleotides read TGTGCCAGCACAACTAGCGGGGGGCGGGGGGAGACCCAGTACTTC. Encoded protein: CASTTSGGRGETQYF.

This chain joins TRBV5-8 and TRBJ1-1; TRBD1 matches at 7 bases. V lost 3 bases, J lost 7 bases, and 6 bases stayed unmatched. This CDR3 has 13 amino acids. In germline, CDR1 is SGHTS, CDR2 YDEGEE. CDR3: CASSSGGRLEAFF. The CDR3 coding sequence is TGTGCCAGCAGCTCAGGGGGGAGACTTGAAGCTTTCTTT.

The table lists this clone with a few counts. The V call is TRBV6-4, the J call TRBJ2-7; 11 bases agree with TRBD1. Unmatched junction bases numbered 15, after V lost 5 bases and J lost 6 bases. The CDR3 runs to 17 residues. In germline, CDR1 is MRHNA, CDR2 SNTAGT. The CDR3 here is CASSLPGQGVPSPEQYF. CDR3 DNA: TGTGCCAGCAGTCTTCCGGGACAGGGGGTTCCCTCTCCCGAGCAGTACTTC.

This chain connects TRBV4-1 to TRBJ1-1, with D unresolved. The V gene lost 0 bases and the J gene lost 3 bases, with 11 bases spanning the gap. The CDR3 length is 15 residues. Germline CDR1 and CDR2: MGHRA and YSYEKL. CDR3 amino acids: CASSQDLTGYTEAFF. CDR3 DNA sequence: TGCGCCAGCAGCCAAGATCTCACCGGGTACACTGAAGCTTTCTTT.